The 10 T cell receptor beta chains below come from one sample, sequenced in a study of identical twins. TCRdb re-called the 5' RACE reads with MiXCR, one entry per CDR3 protein. The top ten hold roughly 13% of the sample, which has fewer than 900,000 distinct CDR3 sequences, over 15% seen once. The data were also submitted as part of a second study, on T cells expressing NK-cell markers.

The sample consisted of PBMCs. The origin of the receptors is a woman aged 18-29 years in good health.

This clonotype was detected only a few times. This rearrangement joins TRBV29-1 to TRBJ2-1; TRBD2 matches 12 bases. Germline CDR1 and CDR2: SQVTM and ANQGSEA. With 4 bases clipped from V and 9 bases from J, the junction kept 10 bases outside the gene matches. The CDR3 sequence is 15 residues long. CDR3 amino acids: CSVGWTSGIGGEQFF. CDR3 nucleotide sequence: TGCAGCGTTGGTTGGACTAGCGGGATAGGCGGTGAGCAGTTCTTC.

This clonotype was detected only a few times. The chain links TRBV20-1 to TRBJ2-5; 7 positions match TRBD2. CDR1 is DFQATT and CDR2 is SNEGSKA in the germline V gene (reference sequence). Trimming cost V 2 bases and J 1 base; bases outside gene matches: 13. The CDR3 extends over 17 amino acids. This CDR3 is CSARYPDGLGPQETQYF. CDR3 coding DNA: TGCAGTGCTAGATACCCGGATGGACTAGGCCCCCAAGAGACCCAGTACTTC.

V gene TRBV6-1 combines with J gene TRBJ1-2; D unresolved. The germline V and J ends were trimmed by 2 bases and 7 bases, with 14 bases remaining between them. CDR1 is MNHNS, CDR2 SASEGT, per germline. This CDR3 comprises 14 residues. The CDR3 bases are TGTGCCAGCAGTGAACTCAGGACCGAGACTGGCTACACCTTC. This translates into CASSELRTETGYTF.

This clonotype was counted only a few times. J is TRBJ1-5 and V is TRBV18; 9 nucleotides agree with TRBD1. The CDR3 loop spans 18 amino acids. With 3 bases clipped from V and 0 bases from J, the junction kept 9 bases outside the gene matches. Germline V gene lookup returns CDR1 KGHSH and CDR2 LQKENI. CDR3 residues: CASSPPGQGPYSNQPQHF. Written as DNA, the CDR3 is TGTGCCAGCTCACCCCCGGGACAGGGTCCTTATAGCAATCAGCCCCAGCATTTT.

The chain has TRBV5-1 and TRBJ2-1; possible D gene TRBD2, 6 bases. CDR1 and CDR2 (germline): SGHRS, YFSETQ. Trimming stripped 7 bases from V and 2 bases from J, with 13 bases between. The CDR3 extends over 14 amino acids. Here the CDR3 DNA reads TGCGCCAGCGGGCGGGACGGGCCCTACAATGAGCAGTTCTTC. Translation gives CASGRDGPYNEQFF.

This chain joins TRBV2 and TRBJ2-3; 10 positions agree with TRBD2. Per the germline V gene, CDR1 is SNHLY and CDR2 is FYNNEI. V dropped 7 bases and J dropped 2; count of bases not matched to a gene: 12. This CDR3 has 17 amino acids. CDR3 in DNA: TGTGCCAGCACTCCTAGACTAGCGGGTGGTTTCACAGATACGCAGTATTTT. Translated: CASTPRLAGGFTDTQYF.

The chain combines TRBV4-3 with TRBJ1-5; D remains unclear. Trimming shortened V by 0 bases and J by 9 bases, and 9 bases separated the two germline ends. The CDR3 has 13 residues. The germline CDR1 and CDR2 sequences are LGHNA and YSLEER. The CDR3 DNA is TGCGCCAGCAGCCAAGATATATCAGGGCCCCAGCATTTT. Amino acid sequence: CASSQDISGPQHF.

This clonotype was seen more than once but under ten times. The V call is TRBV6-1, the J call TRBJ2-1, with 9 bases identical to TRBD1. Germline CDR1 is MNHNS and CDR2 is SASEGT. With V trimmed by 6 bases and J by 9 bases, 15 bases remained unmatched. The CDR3 totals 16 residues. The CDR3 spells CASRDRSGTGSSEQFF. The CDR3 nucleotides read TGTGCCAGCAGGGACAGGTCAGGGACAGGGTCATCTGAGCAGTTCTTC.

This clonotype was picked up a small number of times. This chain joins TRBV7-2 and TRBJ2-3; D is ambiguous. Trimming stripped 3 bases from V and 0 bases from J, with 13 bases between. CDR3 length: 16 residues. The germline V gene encodes CDR1 SGHTA and CDR2 FQGNSA. The CDR3 here is CASSFQRTASTDTQYF. CDR3 DNA: TGTGCCAGCAGCTTCCAGCGTACAGCTAGCACAGATACGCAGTATTTT.

This clonotype was detected a few times. The chain carries TRBV27 and TRBJ2-3; 7 bases fit TRBD2. The CDR3 length is 18 residues. Germline V CDR1 and CDR2: MNHEY, SMNVEV (reference sequence). V dropped 7 bases and J dropped 0; count of bases not matched to a gene: 16. The CDR3 protein is CASTAVGLLAQSTDTQYF. The CDR3 DNA is TGTGCCAGCACCGCGGTGGGCTTACTAGCGCAAAGCACAGATACGCAGTATTTT.